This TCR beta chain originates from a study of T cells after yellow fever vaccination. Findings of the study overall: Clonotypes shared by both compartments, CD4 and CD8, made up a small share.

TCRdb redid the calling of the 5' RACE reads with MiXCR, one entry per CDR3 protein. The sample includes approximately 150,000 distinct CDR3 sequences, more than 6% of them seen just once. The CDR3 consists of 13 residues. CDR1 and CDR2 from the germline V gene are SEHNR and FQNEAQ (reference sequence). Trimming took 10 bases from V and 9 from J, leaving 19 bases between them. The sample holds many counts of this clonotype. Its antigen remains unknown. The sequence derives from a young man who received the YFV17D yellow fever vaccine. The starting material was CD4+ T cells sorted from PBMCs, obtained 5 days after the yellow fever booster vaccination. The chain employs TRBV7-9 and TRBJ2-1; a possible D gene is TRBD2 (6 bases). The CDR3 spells CATLWWGDTEQFF. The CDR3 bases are TGTGCCACCCTTTGGTGGGGGGATACTGAGCAGTTCTTC. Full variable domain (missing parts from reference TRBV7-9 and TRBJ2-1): DTGVSQNPRHKITKRGQNVTFRCDPISEHNRLYWYRQTLGQGPEFLTYFQNEAQLEKSRLLSDRFSAERPKGSFSTLEIQRTEQGDSAMYLCATLWWGDTEQFFGPGTRLTVL.